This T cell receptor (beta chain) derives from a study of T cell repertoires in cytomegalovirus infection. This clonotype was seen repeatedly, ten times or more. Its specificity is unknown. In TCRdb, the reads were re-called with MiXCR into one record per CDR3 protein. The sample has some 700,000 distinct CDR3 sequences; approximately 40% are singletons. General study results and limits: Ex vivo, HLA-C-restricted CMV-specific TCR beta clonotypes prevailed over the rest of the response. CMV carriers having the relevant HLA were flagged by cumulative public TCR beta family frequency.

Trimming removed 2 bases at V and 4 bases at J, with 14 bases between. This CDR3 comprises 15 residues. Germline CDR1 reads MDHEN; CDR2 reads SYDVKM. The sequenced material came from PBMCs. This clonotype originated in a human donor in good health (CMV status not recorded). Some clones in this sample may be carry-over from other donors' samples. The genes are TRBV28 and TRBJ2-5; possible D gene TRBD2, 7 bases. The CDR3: CASSLRGGGRETQYF. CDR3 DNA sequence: TGTGCCAGCAGTTTAAGGGGAGGGGGGAGAGAGACCCAGTACTTC.